This T cell receptor beta chain was sequenced in a study of beta chain features in type 1 diabetes. Study results and limitations: Within each of all four CD4+ subsets, Type 1 diabetes patients had TCRB CDR3s that were moderately but significantly shorter.

The CDR3 extends over 15 amino acids. The germline gives CDR1 MGHDK, CDR2 SYGVNS. J lost 3 bases, V lost 5 bases, and 2 bases had no gene match. Note on this clone: Its antigen is still unknown.

Sequenced material consisted of expressed TCRB transcripts (all of the isolated RNA was reverse transcribed). Sequencing was performed with immunoSEQ multiplex PCR; in TCRdb, only in-frame clones are kept and a portion is missing. Among a few hundred thousand clones listed, 14% to 15% were seen once. The sample was naive CD4+ T cells from blood. The receptor comes from a man in his late teens or twenties with type 1 diabetes. The V gene is TRBV25-1, the J gene TRBJ2-1; 12 positions agree with TRBD2. The CDR3 loop is CASSQLAGGYNEQFF. CDR3 coding DNA: TGTGCCAGCAGTCAACTAGCGGGAGGCTACAATGAGCAGTTCTTC.